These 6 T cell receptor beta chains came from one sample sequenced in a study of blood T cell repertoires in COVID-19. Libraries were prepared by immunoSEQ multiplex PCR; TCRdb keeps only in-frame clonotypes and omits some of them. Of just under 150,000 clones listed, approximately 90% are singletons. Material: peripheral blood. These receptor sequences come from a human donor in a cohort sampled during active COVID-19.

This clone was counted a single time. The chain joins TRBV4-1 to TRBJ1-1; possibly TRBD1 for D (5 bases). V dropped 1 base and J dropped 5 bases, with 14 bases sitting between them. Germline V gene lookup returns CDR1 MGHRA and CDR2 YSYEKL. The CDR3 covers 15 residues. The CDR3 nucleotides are TGCGCCAGCAGCCAAGCGGTAGGGGTGGGGACTGAAGCTTTCTTT. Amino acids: CASSQAVGVGTEAFF.

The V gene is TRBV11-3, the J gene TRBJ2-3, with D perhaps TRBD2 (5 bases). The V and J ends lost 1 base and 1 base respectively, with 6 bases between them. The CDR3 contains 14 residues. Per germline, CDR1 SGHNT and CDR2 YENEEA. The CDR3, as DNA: TGTGCCAGCAGCTTAGGGCGGGGCACAGATACGCAGTATTTT. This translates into CASSLGRGTDTQYF.

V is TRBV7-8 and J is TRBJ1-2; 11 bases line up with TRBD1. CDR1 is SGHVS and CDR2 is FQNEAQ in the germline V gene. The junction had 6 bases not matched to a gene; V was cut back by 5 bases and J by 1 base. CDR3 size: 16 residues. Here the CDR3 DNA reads TGTGCCAGCAGCCCTGGACAGGGGGCTAGTAACTATGGCTACACCTTC. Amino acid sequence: CASSPGQGASNYGYTF.

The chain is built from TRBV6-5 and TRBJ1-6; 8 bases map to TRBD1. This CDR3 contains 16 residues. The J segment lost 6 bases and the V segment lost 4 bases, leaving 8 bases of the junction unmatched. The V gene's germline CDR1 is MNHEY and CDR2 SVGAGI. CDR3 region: CASSSATGVFNSPLHF. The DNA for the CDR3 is TGTGCCAGCAGTTCTGCGACAGGGGTTTTTAATTCACCCCTCCACTTT.

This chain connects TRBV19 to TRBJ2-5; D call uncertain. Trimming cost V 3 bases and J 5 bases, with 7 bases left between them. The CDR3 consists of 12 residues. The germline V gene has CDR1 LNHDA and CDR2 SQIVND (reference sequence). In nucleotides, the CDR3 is TGTGCCAGTAGTATGACCAGGGAGACCCAGTACTTC. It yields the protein CASSMTRETQYF.

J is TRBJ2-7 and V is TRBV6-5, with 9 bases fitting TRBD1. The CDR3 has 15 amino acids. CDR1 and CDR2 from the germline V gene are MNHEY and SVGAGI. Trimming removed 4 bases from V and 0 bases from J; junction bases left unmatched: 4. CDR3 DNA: TGTGCCAGCAGTTTCCGGGACAGGGCCTCCTACGAGCAGTACTTC. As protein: CASSFRDRASYEQYF.